These T cell receptor beta chains were read from a single sample in a study of T-cell memory formation after mild COVID-19. Using its own MiXCR run on the 5' RACE reads, TCRdb lists one record per CDR3 protein. The table includes approximately 410,000 distinct CDR3 sequences, about 25% detected once. The specimen was PBMCs or a T cell subset sorted from them (not recorded which). The receptors here all came from an adult woman who had mild COVID-19 (a few samples of this study predate the infection). Cell type and time point are not known. CDR3s include the opening cysteine and the closing phenylalanine or tryptophan. Fields, in order: CDR3 length, clone size, V gene, J gene, D gene, CDR3 DNA, CDR3 protein. D genes are given only for firm matches. Rows give clone size only sometimes, using once, few, many, or a class for an expanded clone.

CDR3 length: 19
clone size: few
V gene: TRBV4-1
J gene: TRBJ2-1
D gene: -
CDR3 DNA: TGCGCCAGCAGCCAAGGTCAGGGTTGGAGCGCTACAACCTACAATGAGCAGTTCTTC
CDR3 protein: CASSQGQGWSATTYNEQFF

CDR3 length: 15
clone size: -
V gene: TRBV20-1
J gene: TRBJ1-2
D gene: TRBD1
CDR3 DNA: TGCAGTGCTTTTACAGGGGGCATAACTAACTATGGCTACACCTTC
CDR3 protein: CSAFTGGITNYGYTF

CDR3 length: 15
clone size: -
V gene: TRBV11-3
J gene: TRBJ1-1
D gene: -
CDR3 DNA: TGTGCCAGCAGCTCCCGGCTGGGGATGAACACTGAAGCTTTCTTT
CDR3 protein: CASSSRLGMNTEAFF

CDR3 length: 13
clone size: few
V gene: TRBV7-6
J gene: TRBJ2-1
D gene: -
CDR3 DNA: TGTGCCAGCAGCTTAGCGCAGGGCCATGAGCAGTTCTTC
CDR3 protein: CASSLAQGHEQFF

CDR3 length: 14
clone size: -
V gene: TRBV2
J gene: TRBJ2-1
D gene: -
CDR3 DNA: TGTGCCAGCAGACTTTCCGAACCACCAAATGAGCAGTTCTTC
CDR3 protein: CASRLSEPPNEQFF

CDR3 length: 15
clone size: few
V gene: TRBV12-3/TRBV12-4
J gene: TRBJ2-1
D gene: -
CDR3 DNA: TGTGCCAGCAGTCAGGACAGAAAAGGGGGCAATGAGCAGTTCTTC
CDR3 protein: CASSQDRKGGNEQFF

CDR3 length: 17
clone size: -
V gene: TRBV5-1
J gene: TRBJ2-2
D gene: TRBD2
CDR3 DNA: TGCGCCAGCAGCATCGGACTAGCGGGAAAGGGGACCGGGGAGCTGTTTTTT
CDR3 protein: CASSIGLAGKGTGELFF

CDR3 length: 16
clone size: few
V gene: TRBV2
J gene: TRBJ2-1
D gene: TRBD1
CDR3 DNA: TGTGCCAGCAGTTTTCACCGGGACAGGGGGTACAATGAGCAGTTCTTC
CDR3 protein: CASSFHRDRGYNEQFF

CDR3 length: 14
clone size: few
V gene: TRBV12-3/TRBV12-4
J gene: TRBJ2-3
D gene: TRBD1
CDR3 DNA: TGTGCCAGCACCTGGACAGGGAGCACAGATACGCAGTATTTT
CDR3 protein: CASTWTGSTDTQYF

CDR3 length: 17
clone size: many
V gene: TRBV20-1
J gene: TRBJ2-7
D gene: TRBD1
CDR3 DNA: TGCAGTGCTAGACCTCACTCCCCCGGACAGGTAACCTACGAGCAGTACTTC
CDR3 protein: CSARPHSPGQVTYEQYF

CDR3 length: 15
clone size: -
V gene: TRBV27
J gene: TRBJ2-7
D gene: TRBD1
CDR3 DNA: TGTGCCAGCAGTGAGGGACAGGGGATCTCCTACGAGCAGTACTTC
CDR3 protein: CASSEGQGISYEQYF

CDR3 length: 21
clone size: -
V gene: TRBV27
J gene: TRBJ2-2
D gene: TRBD2
CDR3 DNA: TGTGCCAGCAGTTGCCCACTAGCGGGAGTTCTGGATGGGTGGAACACCGGGGAGCTGTTTTTT
CDR3 protein: CASSCPLAGVLDGWNTGELFF

CDR3 length: 15
clone size: -
V gene: TRBV12-3/TRBV12-4
J gene: TRBJ2-3
D gene: TRBD2
CDR3 DNA: TGTGCCAGCAGGGAGAGCGGGAGCGGCACAGATACGCAGTATTTT
CDR3 protein: CASRESGSGTDTQYF

CDR3 length: 12
clone size: -
V gene: TRBV24-1
J gene: TRBJ1-2
D gene: -
CDR3 DNA: TGTGCCACCAGTGACCGGGGGAACGGCTACACCTTC
CDR3 protein: CATSDRGNGYTF

CDR3 length: 17
clone size: -
V gene: TRBV11-2
J gene: TRBJ2-1
D gene: -
CDR3 DNA: TGTGCCAGCAGAATTTTCGGGCTACAAAGCTCCTACAATGAGCAGTTCTTC
CDR3 protein: CASRIFGLQSSYNEQFF

CDR3 length: 14
clone size: -
V gene: TRBV7-2
J gene: TRBJ2-5
D gene: -
CDR3 DNA: TGTGCCAGCAGAAGCTGGCAGCTCCAAGAGACCCAGTACTTC
CDR3 protein: CASRSWQLQETQYF

CDR3 length: 16
clone size: once
V gene: TRBV20-1
J gene: TRBJ2-1
D gene: TRBD2
CDR3 DNA: TGCAGTGCTAGGGGACTAGCGGGACCCTCCTACAATGAGCAGTTCTTC
CDR3 protein: CSARGLAGPSYNEQFF

CDR3 length: 20
clone size: -
V gene: TRBV5-1
J gene: TRBJ2-5
D gene: TRBD1
CDR3 DNA: TGCGCCAGCAGCCTAGCCCCGGGACAGCCTGCCTCAAGGTCCCAAGAGACCCAGTACTTC
CDR3 protein: CASSLAPGQPASRSQETQYF

CDR3 length: 16
clone size: -
V gene: TRBV5-1
J gene: TRBJ2-3
D gene: TRBD2
CDR3 DNA: TGCGCCAGCAGCCAGGGACTAGCGGGAGGAAGAGATACGCAGTATTTT
CDR3 protein: CASSQGLAGGRDTQYF

CDR3 length: 12
clone size: -
V gene: TRBV20-1
J gene: TRBJ1-2
D gene: -
CDR3 DNA: TGCAGTGCCACTTCCGGGGACTATGGCTACACCTTC
CDR3 protein: CSATSGDYGYTF

CDR3 length: 13
clone size: -
V gene: TRBV7-2
J gene: TRBJ1-6
D gene: -
CDR3 DNA: TGTGCCAGCAGCTTAGCGACTTATTCACCCCTCCACTTT
CDR3 protein: CASSLATYSPLHF

CDR3 length: 17
clone size: few
V gene: TRBV7-3
J gene: TRBJ2-3
D gene: TRBD1
CDR3 DNA: TGTGCCAGCAGCTTAAACGGGGACAGGATTAGCACAGATACGCAGTATTTT
CDR3 protein: CASSLNGDRISTDTQYF

CDR3 length: 15
clone size: few
V gene: TRBV30
J gene: TRBJ2-5
D gene: TRBD1
CDR3 DNA: TGTGCCTGGAGAACTTCACAGGGGGGACGAGAGACCCAGTACTTC
CDR3 protein: CAWRTSQGGRETQYF

CDR3 length: 13
clone size: -
V gene: TRBV2
J gene: TRBJ2-3
D gene: -
CDR3 DNA: TGTGCCAGCAGAGGGGGATATCCAGATACGCAGTATTTT
CDR3 protein: CASRGGYPDTQYF

CDR3 length: 14
clone size: -
V gene: TRBV12-3/TRBV12-4
J gene: TRBJ2-6
D gene: -
CDR3 DNA: TGTGCCAGCAGTCCAGGGGGGGGGGCCAACGTCCTGACTTTC
CDR3 protein: CASSPGGGANVLTF

CDR3 length: 15
clone size: -
V gene: TRBV9
J gene: TRBJ2-1
D gene: -
CDR3 DNA: TGTGCCAGCAGCGTAGATACAGGGTTTTACAATGAGCAGTTCTTC
CDR3 protein: CASSVDTGFYNEQFF

CDR3 length: 14
clone size: few
V gene: TRBV7-9
J gene: TRBJ2-3
D gene: -
CDR3 DNA: TGTGCCAGCAGCCGACTGGGCAGCACAGATACGCAGTATTTT
CDR3 protein: CASSRLGSTDTQYF

CDR3 length: 14
clone size: -
V gene: TRBV4-2
J gene: TRBJ2-5
D gene: TRBD1
CDR3 DNA: TGTGCCAGCAGCCCGGGACAGGGGTCAGAGACCCAGTACTTC
CDR3 protein: CASSPGQGSETQYF

CDR3 length: 11
clone size: few
V gene: TRBV12-3/TRBV12-4
J gene: TRBJ1-1
D gene: -
CDR3 DNA: TGTGCCAGCAGTTTCCCCGCAGCGGTTTTCTTT
CDR3 protein: CASSFPAAVFF